Sequencing of this TCR beta chain was carried out in a study of beta chain features in type 1 diabetes. Broader study findings: The naive, central memory and Treg TCRB repertoires showed an apparent similarity that was greater among patients than among healthy donors. Type 1 diabetes patients showed a moderate but significant shortening of TCRB CDR3s in all four CD4+ subsets.

Points on this clone: Its antigen is unidentified. Distinct nucleotide sequences in the sample also encode this CDR3.

The isolated RNA, all of it, was reverse transcribed, so expressed TCRB transcripts were what got sequenced. The protocol was immunoSEQ multiplex PCR, while the TCRdb copy is restricted to in-frame clones and leaves out a portion. The sample includes hundreds of thousands of clones, approximately 10% of them seen just once. This receptor was identified in a man aged 25-45 years with type 1 diabetes. The sequenced sample consisted of naive CD4+ T cells from blood.

The CDR3 nucleotides are TGTGCCAGCAGCTTGCCCAGCGGGGAGACCCAGTACTTC. Translation: CASSLPSGETQYF. The J gene is TRBJ2-5, the V gene TRBV5-6, with D perhaps TRBD2 (6 bases). Germline CDR1 and CDR2: SGHDT and YYEEEE. The CDR3 has 13 amino acids. Trimming left V 1 base short and J 5 bases short, with 9 bases between.